These 11 T cell receptor beta chains came from one sample sequenced in a study of regulatory T cells in long-lasting Graves disease. Arm-PCR of CDR3 regions with iRepertoire HTBI primers generated TCR beta libraries. TCRdb analysed the multiplex PCR reads with MiXCR anew, one entry per CDR3 protein. The table has about 370,000 distinct CDR3 sequences, roughly 16% seen once. Time point here: newly diagnosed GD, antithyroid drugs for less than 3 months. PBMCs were the source of the RNA used for TCR sequencing. The specimen comprised peripheral blood mononuclear cells (PBMCs), sampled at new diagnosis, from a patient treated with antithyroid drugs. The receptors were sampled from a female donor with Graves disease.

This clonotype was counted a few times. CDR3 in DNA: TGTGCCATCGGGACTAGCGGGTTAGAGACCCAGTACTTC. Translating it yields CAIGTSGLETQYF. The chain has TRBV10-3 and TRBJ2-5; TRBD2 matches at 12 bases. CDR1 and CDR2 from the germline V gene are ENHRY and SYGVKD. V trimming: 8 bases; J trimming: 4 bases; junction bases outside the gene matches: 2. The CDR3 totals 13 residues.

This clonotype was observed at least ten times. The J gene is TRBJ2-7, the V gene TRBV24-1; 7 bases are a match to TRBD1. The junction had 8 bases not matched to a gene; V was cut back by 4 bases and J by 9 bases. CDR3 length equals 13 residues. The germline CDR1 and CDR2 sequences are KGHDR and SFDVKD. The DNA of the CDR3 is TGTGCCACCAGTGAACCCGGACGGACAGGGCAGTACTTC. Translation gives CATSEPGRTGQYF.

At least ten counts were recorded for this clonotype. J is TRBJ2-7 and V is TRBV6-1, with D unclear. The CDR3 length is 11 residues. Between the trimmed V and J ends, which lost 3 bases and 6 bases, there was a span of 6 bases. CDR1 and CDR2 (germline): MNHNS, SASEGT. The CDR3 bases are TGTGCCAGCAGTGAGGGCCGCGAGCAGTACTTC. Translating it yields CASSEGREQYF.

This clonotype was picked up many times. This chain links TRBV12-3 or TRBV12-4 with TRBJ1-2, with a tentative D call TRBD1 (5 bases). The CDR3 contains 12 residues. Between the trimmed V and J ends, which lost 2 bases and 14 bases, there was a span of 15 bases. Written as DNA, the CDR3 is TGTGCCAGCAGTTTAAGCGTGGAGGGGATAACCTTC. It is translated as CASSLSVEGITF.

Many counts were recorded for this clonotype. This chain's CDR3 is CASSHVVESYEQYF. CDR3 nucleotide sequence: TGTGCCAGCAGCCACGTGGTGGAGTCCTACGAGCAGTACTTC. This sequence joins TRBV3-1 and TRBJ2-7; unclear D gene. Between the trimmed V and J ends, which lost 3 bases and 1 base, there was a span of 10 bases. The CDR3 sequence is 14 residues long. Germline assignment: CDR1 LGHDT and CDR2 YNNKEL (reference sequence).

There are many counts of this clonotype. The chain is built from TRBV12-5 and TRBJ2-3; D is possibly TRBD1 (7 bases). The germline V gene has CDR1 LGHNT and CDR2 FRNRAP. V was cut by 4 bases and J by 1 base, with 12 bases left in between. The CDR3 extends over 15 amino acids. The DNA for the CDR3 is TGTGCTAGTGGTTCCCAGGGGGGCCGCACAGATACGCAGTATTTT. Encoded protein: CASGSQGGRTDTQYF.

This clonotype came up many times. The rearrangement joins TRBV28 to TRBJ2-3, with D unresolved. The CDR3 is 16 residues long. The germline gives CDR1 MDHEN, CDR2 SYDVKM. V was pared by 5 bases and J by 6 bases, with 21 bases between. CDR3 protein: CASSRNRATVWDTQYF. CDR3 bases: TGTGCCAGCAGTAGAAACCGGGCTACCGTTTGGGATACGCAGTATTTT.

The chain combines TRBV7-2 with TRBJ2-3; 14 positions agree with TRBD2. After removal of 3 bases from V and 0 bases from J, the junction contained 5 bases not matched to a gene. The CDR3 runs 18 residues. Germline-derived CDR1 and CDR2 are SGHTA and FQGNSA. The CDR3 loop reads CASSLGLAGVPSTDTQYF. CDR3 sequence (DNA): TGTGCCAGCAGCTTGGGACTAGCGGGGGTCCCTAGCACAGATACGCAGTATTTT.

This clonotype was counted many times. CDR3 DNA sequence: TGTGCCAGCAGCCTAGGGGACGCCCGGACAGATACGCAGTATTTT. As protein: CASSLGDARTDTQYF. This chain connects TRBV2 to TRBJ2-3; D tentatively reads TRBD1 or TRBD2 (5 bases each). Trimming removed 6 bases at V and 3 bases at J, with 16 bases between. Per the germline V gene, CDR1 is SNHLY and CDR2 is FYNNEI. The CDR3 totals 15 residues.

This clonotype showed up many times. This rearrangement joins TRBV27 to TRBJ1-1, with D possibly matching TRBD1 (6 bases). Trimming cost V 8 bases and J 3 bases, with 19 bases left between them. Germline V gene lookup returns CDR1 MNHEY and CDR2 SMNVEV (reference sequence). This CDR3 spans 15 amino acids. Written as DNA, the CDR3 is TGTGCCAGCTACTCTTTGAGGGGGAGGGACACTGAAGCTTTCTTT. It yields the protein CASYSLRGRDTEAFF.

This clonotype was recorded a few times. The chain employs TRBV5-1 and TRBJ2-7; possible D gene TRBD2, 6 bases. V was pared by 6 bases and J by 2 bases, with 15 bases between. The CDR3 spans 14 residues. In germline, CDR1 is SGHRS, CDR2 YFSETQ. CDR3 bases: TGCGCCAGCACCCCGGGGGTCAACACCTACGAGCAGTACTTC. Residues: CASTPGVNTYEQYF. The variable domain in full, completed from reference TRBV5-1 and TRBJ2-7, reads KAGVTQTPRYLIKTRGQQVTLSCSPISGHRSVSWYQQTPGQGLQFLFEYFSETQRNKGNFPGRFSGRQFSNSRSEMNVSTLELGDSALYLCASTPGVNTYEQYFGPGTRLTVT.